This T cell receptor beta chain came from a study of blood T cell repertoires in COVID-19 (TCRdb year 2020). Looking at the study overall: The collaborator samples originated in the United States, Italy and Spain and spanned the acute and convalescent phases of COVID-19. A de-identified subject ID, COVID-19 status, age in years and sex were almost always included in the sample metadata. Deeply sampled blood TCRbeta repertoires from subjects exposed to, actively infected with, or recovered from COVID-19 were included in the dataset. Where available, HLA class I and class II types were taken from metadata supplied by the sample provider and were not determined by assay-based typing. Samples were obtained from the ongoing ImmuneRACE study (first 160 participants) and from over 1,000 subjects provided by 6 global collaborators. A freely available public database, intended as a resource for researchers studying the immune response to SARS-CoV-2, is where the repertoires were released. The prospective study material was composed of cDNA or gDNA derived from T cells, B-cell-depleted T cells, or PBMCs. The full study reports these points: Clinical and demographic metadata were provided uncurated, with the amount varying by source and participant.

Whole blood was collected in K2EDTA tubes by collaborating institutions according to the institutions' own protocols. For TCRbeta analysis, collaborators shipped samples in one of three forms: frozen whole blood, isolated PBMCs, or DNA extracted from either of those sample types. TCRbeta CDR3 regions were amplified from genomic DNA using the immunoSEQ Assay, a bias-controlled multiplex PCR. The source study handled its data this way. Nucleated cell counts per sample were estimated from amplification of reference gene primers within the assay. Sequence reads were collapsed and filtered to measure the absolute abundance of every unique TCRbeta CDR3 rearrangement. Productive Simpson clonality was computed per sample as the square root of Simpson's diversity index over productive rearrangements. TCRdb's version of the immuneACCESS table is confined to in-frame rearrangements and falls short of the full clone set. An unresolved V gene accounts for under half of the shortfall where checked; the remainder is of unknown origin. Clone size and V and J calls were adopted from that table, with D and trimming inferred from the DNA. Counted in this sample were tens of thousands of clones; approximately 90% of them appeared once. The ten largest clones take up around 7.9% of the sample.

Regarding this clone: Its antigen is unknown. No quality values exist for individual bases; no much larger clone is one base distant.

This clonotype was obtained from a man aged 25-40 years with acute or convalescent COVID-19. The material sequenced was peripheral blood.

The CDR3 has the sequence CAWSVPGAVSNQPQHF. The nucleotide sequence reads TGTGCCTGGAGTGTACCAGGGGCGGTTAGCAATCAGCCCCAGCATTTT. The chain joins TRBV30 to TRBJ1-5, with TRBD1 perhaps the D gene, on 6 matching bases. V loses 0 bases, J loses 0 bases, and the germline ends lie 12 bases apart. The germline V gene (reference sequence) gives CDR1 as GTSNPN and CDR2 as SVGIG. Including cysteine and phenylalanine, the CDR3 has 16 amino acids. Only the CDR3 region is kept as DNA, spanning 48 bases read in frame from base 1.